A single sample gave rise to the 14 T cell receptor beta chains below, sequenced in a study of T cells in Graves' hyperthyroidism and ophthalmopathy. The CDR3 regions of TCR beta were amplified from RNA transcripts. During a first-round RT-PCR of the TCR CDR3, the HTBI primer set was used. TCRdb redid the calling of the multiplex PCR reads with MiXCR, one entry per CDR3 protein. The sample carries a few hundred thousand distinct CDR3 sequences, roughly 14% recorded once. The sample consisted of blood. These receptors all come from a woman aged 30 to 39 with Graves' hyperthyroidism.

This clonotype was detected a few times. This chain uses TRBV7-2 with TRBJ1-4, with D maybe TRBD1 (5 bases). In germline, CDR1 is SGHTA, CDR2 FQGNSA. CDR3 length: 15 amino acids. Trimming left V 3 bases short and J 5 bases short, with 13 bases between. The CDR3 coding sequence is TGTGCCAGCAGCTTCGGGGCACTGTCAAATGAAAAACTGTTTTTT. Protein: CASSFGALSNEKLFF. The full variable domain, in which reference TRBV7-2 and TRBJ1-4 provide the parts outside the CDR3, is GAGVSQSPSNKVTEKGKDVELRCDPISGHTALYWYRQSLGQGLEFLIYFQGNSAPDKSGLPSDRFSAERTGGSVSTLTIQRTQQEDSAVYLCASSFGALSNEKLFFGSGTQLSVL.

This clonotype was found many times. The CDR3 nucleotides read TGTGCCATCAGTGAGTACCCCCCAGGTACCAATCAGCCCCAGCATTTT. It encodes CAISEYPPGTNQPQHF. The chain is built from TRBV10-3 and TRBJ1-5; no clear D gene. The CDR3 covers 16 residues. The V and J ends lost 1 base and 3 bases respectively, with 13 bases between them. Germline-derived CDR1 and CDR2 are ENHRY and SYGVKD.

This clonotype has a handful of counts. V gene TRBV3-1 combines with J gene TRBJ2-1; perhaps TRBD2 as D (6 bases). The CDR3 runs to 16 residues. V was cut by 1 base and J by 3 bases, with 13 bases left in between. CDR1 is LGHDT, CDR2 YNNKEL, per germline (reference sequence). In nucleotides, the CDR3 is TGTGCCAGCAGCCAAGGACCGGGACTTGTCTACAATGAGCAGTTCTTC. Its protein is CASSQGPGLVYNEQFF.

This clonotype was detected many times. J is TRBJ2-7 and V is TRBV18; 13 nucleotides line up with TRBD2. Trimming removed 6 bases from V and 5 bases from J; junction bases left unmatched: 7. CDR3 length equals 15 residues. CDR1 KGHSH and CDR2 LQKENI come from the germline V gene. DNA for the CDR3: TGTGCCAGCTCCCGGACTAGCGGGAGTATCCACGAGCAGTACTTC. The encoded protein is CASSRTSGSIHEQYF.

The genes are TRBV15 and TRBJ2-2, with TRBD2 identical over 12 bases. CDR3 length: 19 residues. The germline gives CDR1 LNHNV, CDR2 YYDKDF (reference sequence). The trim removed 0 bases at V and 8 bases at J, leaving 13 bases unmatched. The CDR3 reads CATSRDKTSGGRLIGELFF. CDR3 coding DNA: TGTGCCACCAGCAGAGATAAGACTAGCGGGGGAAGGTTGATAGGGGAGCTGTTTTTT.

The chain combines TRBV28 with TRBJ1-1, with no clear D. V gave up 3 bases and J gave up 1 base, with 12 bases separating them. The CDR3 has 15 amino acids. CDR1 is MDHEN and CDR2 is SYDVKM in the germline V gene. The CDR3 nucleotides are TGTGCCAGCAGTTTTGTAGGCCGTGGGAACACTGAAGCTTTCTTT. This codes for CASSFVGRGNTEAFF.

This clonotype was counted only a few times. The chain uses TRBV6-5 and TRBJ1-5, with 8 bases aligning to TRBD1. With V trimmed by 2 bases and J by 7 bases, 7 bases remained unmatched. The CDR3 runs to 15 residues. Germline CDR1 is MNHEY and CDR2 is SVGAGI. DNA for the CDR3: TGTGCCAGCAGTTACCTGACAGGGGATGGGCAGCCCCAGCATTTT. This codes for CASSYLTGDGQPQHF.

A few counts support this clonotype. J is TRBJ2-7 and V is TRBV20-1; TRBD1 matches 8 bases. After removal of 1 base from V and 3 bases from J, the junction contained 2 bases not matched to a gene. Germline CDR1 is DFQATT and CDR2 is SNEGSKA (reference sequence). CDR3 size: 13 residues. The CDR3 nucleotides read TGCAGTGCTAGAGGGGACAGGAACTACGAGCAGTACTTC. It codes for CSARGDRNYEQYF.

This clonotype was seen a few times. The chain links TRBV6-2 or TRBV6-3 to TRBJ2-7, with 7 bases aligning to TRBD2. Trimming cost V 2 bases and J 2 bases; bases outside gene matches: 15. The CDR3 covers 18 residues. From germline, CDR1 is MNHEY and CDR2 SVGEGT. The CDR3 reads CASSYEDRRAGPTYEQYF. CDR3 nucleotide sequence: TGTGCCAGCAGTTACGAGGACCGTCGAGCGGGACCCACCTACGAGCAGTACTTC.

This clonotype has more than one count but fewer than ten. The chain has TRBV6-1 and TRBJ2-3, with 7 bases that match TRBD1. The V gene's germline CDR1 is MNHNS and CDR2 SASEGT. The CDR3 sequence is 15 residues long. The junction had 6 bases not matched to a gene; V was cut back by 6 bases and J by 0 bases. CDR3: CASRRPGQSTDTQYF. The CDR3 DNA reads as TGTGCCAGCAGGCGCCCGGGACAGAGCACAGATACGCAGTATTTT.

In this sample, this clonotype turned up many times. V usage is TRBV7-9 and J usage is TRBJ2-1; D may be TRBD2 (5 bases). Deletions cut 6 bases from V and 8 bases from J, with 17 bases between. The CDR3 is 14 amino acids. Germline V CDR1 and CDR2: SEHNR, FQNEAQ (reference sequence). CDR3 residues: CASRLGLLSHEQFF. The CDR3 DNA reads TGTGCCAGCAGACTAGGACTCCTCTCGCATGAGCAGTTCTTC.

This clonotype was observed at least ten times. The V gene is TRBV5-1, the J gene TRBJ2-1; TRBD2 matches 13 bases. CDR1 is SGHRS and CDR2 is YFSETQ in the germline V gene. V lost 5 bases and J lost 7; bases outside the gene matches: 6. The CDR3 is 15 amino acids. Written as DNA, the CDR3 is TGCGCCAGCAGTAAACTAGCGGGAGGGACTAATGAGCAGTTCTTC. Translating it yields CASSKLAGGTNEQFF.

This clonotype was seen more than once but under ten times. J is TRBJ2-1 and V is TRBV7-9; 13 bases are shared with TRBD2. From germline, CDR1 is SEHNR and CDR2 FQNEAQ (reference sequence). Trimming cost V 5 bases and J 6 bases; bases outside gene matches: 4. The CDR3 totals 15 residues. CDR3 residues: CASSLLAGGLNEQFF. DNA of the CDR3: TGTGCCAGCAGCCTACTAGCGGGAGGGCTCAATGAGCAGTTCTTC. Variable domain in full (rest from reference TRBV7-9 and TRBJ2-1): DTGVSQNPRHKITKRGQNVTFRCDPISEHNRLYWYRQTLGQGPEFLTYFQNEAQLEKSRLLSDRFSAERPKGSFSTLEIQRTEQGDSAMYLCASSLLAGGLNEQFFGPGTRLTVL.

This clonotype was recorded a few times. The rearrangement uses TRBV6-4 and TRBJ2-7; TRBD2 aligns across 9 bases. The CDR3 loop spans 17 amino acids. The trim removed 5 bases at V and 0 bases at J, leaving 11 bases unmatched. Germline CDR1 MRHNA, CDR2 SNTAGT. CDR3 loop: CASSLQWGLASSYEQYF. The CDR3 nucleotides are TGTGCCAGCAGTCTTCAGTGGGGACTAGCTAGCTCCTACGAGCAGTACTTC.